This T cell receptor (beta chain) was recorded in a study of blood T cell repertoires in COVID-19. Per the study methods: Estimation of nucleated cell counts was performed using reference gene primer amplification. The assay was immunoSEQ multiplex PCR, and TCRdb's table has in-frame clones only and misses some. V, J and clone size are taken as reported in that table, and D and trimming were inferred from the DNA itself. The table has approximately 330,000 clones, 65% to 90% seen once. Categorization into cohorts depended on clinical history that participants reported. Looked up from germline, CDR1 is MDHEN and CDR2 is SYDVKM. The CDR3 has 17 residues. Trimming took 6 bases from V and 1 from J; bases not matched to a gene: 11.

V usage is TRBV28 and J usage is TRBJ1-3; TRBD1 matches at 8 bases. The TCR sequence derives from a woman aged 40 to 50 with acute COVID-19. Specimen: PBMCs or T cells enriched from blood (not recorded which). CDR3 DNA: TGTGCCAGCAGAACACTTGACAGGGGATATTCTGGAAACACCATATATTTT. Translation: CASRTLDRGYSGNTIYF.